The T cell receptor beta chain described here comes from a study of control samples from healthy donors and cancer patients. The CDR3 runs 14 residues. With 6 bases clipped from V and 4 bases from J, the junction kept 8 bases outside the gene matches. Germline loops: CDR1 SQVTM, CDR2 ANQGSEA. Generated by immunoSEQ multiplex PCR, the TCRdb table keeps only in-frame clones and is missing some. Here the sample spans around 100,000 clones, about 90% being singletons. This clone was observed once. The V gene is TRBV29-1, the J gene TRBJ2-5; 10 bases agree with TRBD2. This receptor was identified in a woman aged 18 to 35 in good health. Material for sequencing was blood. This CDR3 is CSVGSGRKGETQYF. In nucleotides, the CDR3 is TGCAGCGTGGGTAGCGGGAGGAAGGGAGAGACCCAGTACTTC.